The 12 T cell receptor beta chains given below trace back to one sample, sequenced in a study of PD-L1 blockade in urothelial cancer. Assay: immunoSEQ multiplex PCR; the TCRdb copy retains only in-frame clones and omits some. This table holds some 42,000 clones, roughly 86% found once. The sequenced sample was PBMCs, obtained around atezolizumab (anti-PD-L1) treatment. The source is a man aged 70 or older with urothelial cancer.

This chain joins TRBV28 and TRBJ1-5, with 8 bases aligning to TRBD1. V was clipped by 6 bases and J by 5 bases; unmatched bases: 6. CDR3 length: 14 amino acids. The germline CDR1 and CDR2 sequences are MDHEN and SYDVKM. Here the CDR3 reads CASRPRQGYQPQHF. The CDR3, as DNA: TGTGCCAGCAGGCCTCGACAGGGGTATCAGCCCCAGCATTTT.

This clone was seen just once. This chain joins TRBV13 and TRBJ2-1, with D perhaps TRBD2 (5 bases). V lost 1 base, J lost 7 bases, and 11 bases lay in between. Germline V gene sequence: CDR1 PRHDT, CDR2 FYEKMQ (reference sequence). This CDR3 is 14 amino acids long. CDR3 nucleotide sequence: TGTGCCAGCAGCTTAGCTGGGAGAGCGAATGAGCAGTTCTTC. Amino acids: CASSLAGRANEQFF.

There are a few counts of this clone. The V call is TRBV13, the J call TRBJ2-3; 8 positions agree with TRBD1. The germline V gene encodes CDR1 PRHDT and CDR2 FYEKMQ (reference sequence). CDR3 size: 16 residues. The trim removed 5 bases at V and 3 bases at J, leaving 10 bases unmatched. This CDR3 is CASSLEQGDETDTQYF. The CDR3 region has the DNA TGTGCCAGCAGCCTGGAACAGGGGGATGAAACAGATACGCAGTATTTT.

This chain uses TRBV7-9 with TRBJ1-2, with 7 bases matching TRBD1. V trimming: 1 base; J trimming: 2 bases; junction bases outside the gene matches: 4. CDR1 is SEHNR and CDR2 is FQNEAQ in the germline V gene (reference sequence). The CDR3 spans 15 residues. CDR3 amino acids: CASSLVGTANYGYTF. The CDR3 nucleotides read TGTGCCAGCAGCTTAGTGGGGACAGCCAACTATGGCTACACCTTC.

The chain employs TRBV9 and TRBJ2-7; 8 bases match TRBD2. CDR3 length: 16 amino acids. Germline assignment: CDR1 SGDLS and CDR2 YYNGEE. V shed 1 base, J shed 2 bases, and the junction held 8 bases outside the gene matches. CDR3 amino acids: CASSVTPSGSPYEQYF. The DNA of the CDR3 is TGTGCCAGCAGCGTAACTCCTAGCGGGTCCCCCTACGAGCAGTACTTC.

This clone was observed a single time. The CDR3 is CASSLGQGIRTTDTQYF. CDR3 nucleotides: TGTGCCAGCAGTTTGGGACAGGGGATTCGGACCACAGATACGCAGTATTTT. J is TRBJ2-3 and V is TRBV28, with 10 positions matching TRBD1. Germline V gene sequence: CDR1 MDHEN, CDR2 SYDVKM. This CDR3 spans 17 amino acids. J gave up 2 bases and V 3 bases, and 8 bases lay outside the gene matches.

The J gene is TRBJ1-2, the V gene TRBV7-8, with unresolved D. The germline V gene encodes CDR1 SGHVS and CDR2 FQNEAQ. Between the trimmed V and J ends, which lost 2 bases and 3 bases, there was a span of 13 bases. CDR3 length equals 15 residues. CDR3 protein: CASSLTSGLHYGYTF. The CDR3 nucleotides are TGTGCCAGCAGCTTAACTTCGGGGTTACACTATGGCTACACCTTC.

This clone was counted once. The chain links TRBV15 to TRBJ2-1, with 7 bases matching TRBD1. With V trimmed by 4 bases and J by 4 bases, 7 bases remained unmatched. The V gene's germline CDR1 is LNHNV and CDR2 YYDKDF (reference sequence). The CDR3 totals 15 residues. CDR3 sequence (DNA): TGTGCCACCAGCATATCCCGGGACAGTTACAATGAGCAGTTCTTC. Its protein is CATSISRDSYNEQFF. The complete variable domain, with remaining parts taken from reference TRBV15 and TRBJ2-1, reads DAMVIQNPRYQVTQFGKPVTLSCSQTLNHNVMYWYQQKSSQAPKLLFHYYDKDFNNEADTPDNFQSRRPNTSFCFLDIRSPGLGDTAMYLCATSISRDSYNEQFFGPGTRLTVL.

V gene TRBV30 combines with J gene TRBJ2-7; 8 bases line up with TRBD2. In germline, CDR1 is GTSNPN, CDR2 SVGIG (reference sequence). V trimming: 2 bases; J trimming: 6 bases; junction bases outside the gene matches: 6. The CDR3 runs 13 residues. The CDR3 sequence is CAWSREGYGEQYF. CDR3 nucleotide sequence: TGTGCCTGGAGTCGGGAGGGGTACGGCGAGCAGTACTTC.

This chain uses TRBV7-6 with TRBJ2-5; 8 bases align to TRBD2. Germline loops: CDR1 SGHVS, CDR2 FNYEAQ. V shed 2 bases and J 1 base; nucleotides not matched to a gene: 6. This CDR3 is 16 amino acids long. In nucleotides, the CDR3 is TGTGCCAGCAGCTTAAAAAGCGGGAGATCCCAAGAGACCCAGTACTTC. Translating gives CASSLKSGRSQETQYF.

The chain has TRBV29-1 and TRBJ2-7; D uncertain. Trimming took off 4 bases at V and 0 bases at J, with 10 bases between the two ends. Germline V gene lookup returns CDR1 SQVTM and CDR2 ANQGSEA. The CDR3 contains 13 residues. CDR3 DNA sequence: TGCAGCGTTGGGGCAGAATACTCCTACGAGCAGTACTTC. Protein sequence: CSVGAEYSYEQYF.

This clone appeared a few times. The chain joins TRBV7-6 to TRBJ2-1; 7 bases align to TRBD2. The V segment lost 1 base and the J segment 7 bases; nucleotides outside the gene matches: 13. The CDR3 sequence is 17 residues long. Germline loops: CDR1 SGHVS, CDR2 FNYEAQ. The CDR3 coding sequence is TGTGCCAGCAGCTTAGAGTCCACGACTAGGGAGGGAAATGAGCAGTTCTTC. Translating gives CASSLESTTREGNEQFF.